A selection of T cell receptor beta chains follows, all from one sample in a study of blood T cell repertoires in COVID-19. Clones were sequenced by immunoSEQ multiplex PCR, and TCRdb holds only the in-frame ones, with some missing. The sample lists over 7,500 clones, roughly 82% occurring once. The sequenced sample was peripheral blood. The receptors were sampled from a woman aged 55-75 years with active COVID-19. Both conserved end residues are part of each CDR3. D genes are given only for firm matches. Some rows have no size entry. The others give once, few or many, or a class for an expanded clone.

>NA|TRBJ2-7|NA|TRBV11-2
CASSLQGSSYEQYF
TGTGCCAGCAGCCTACAGGGTTCCTCCTACGAGCAGTACTTC
>NA|TRBJ2-7|NA|TRBV4-3
CASSQGPRSYEQYF
TGCGCCAGCAGCCAAGGTCCAAGGAGCTACGAGCAGTACTTC
>NA|TRBJ2-6|NA|TRBV4-1
CASSRTGTSTTGANVLTF
TGCGCCAGCAGCCGAACCGGGACATCGACTACTGGGGCCAACGTCCTGACTTTC
>NA|TRBJ1-2|once|TRBV6-1
CASSDPGFYGYTF
TGTGCCAGCAGTGACCCAGGGTTCTATGGCTACACCTTC
>TRBD1|TRBJ1-1|NA|TRBV28
CASSFRQGGDTEAFF
TGTGCCAGCAGTTTCAGACAGGGGGGGGACACTGAAGCTTTCTTT
>TRBD1|TRBJ2-5|NA|TRBV2
CASRLPGGGKTQYF
TGTGCCAGCAGGCTCCCAGGGGGCGGAAAGACCCAGTACTTC
>TRBD1|TRBJ1-1|NA|TRBV5-4
CASSFGGGRVGSTEAFF
TGTGCCAGCAGCTTCGGAGGGGGCCGGGTTGGGAGCACTGAAGCTTTCTTT
>NA|TRBJ1-5|NA|TRBV2
CASSGGIPNQPQHF
TGTGCCAGCAGTGGAGGGATCCCCAATCAGCCCCAGCATTTT
>TRBD2|TRBJ2-7|NA|TRBV7-9
CASSAGTSGWEQYF
TGTGCCAGCAGCGCCGGGACTAGCGGGTGGGAGCAGTACTTC
>NA|TRBJ1-5|NA|TRBV10-3
CAISDRGWDQPQHF
TGTGCCATCAGTGACCGGGGGTGGGATCAGCCCCAGCATTTT
>TRBD2|TRBJ2-2|NA|TRBV6-4
CASSATSGVAGELFF
TGTGCCAGCAGCGCGACTAGCGGGGTAGCCGGGGAGCTGTTTTTT
>NA|TRBJ1-5|NA|TRBV6-2/TRBV6-3
CASSRGWGQPQHF
TGTGCCAGCAGCAGGGGCTGGGGTCAGCCCCAGCATTTT
>TRBD1|TRBJ1-1|NA|TRBV5-5
CASRQTGGTEAFF
TGTGCCAGCAGGCAGACAGGGGGCACTGAAGCTTTCTTT
>TRBD2|TRBJ2-1|NA|TRBV10-3
CAISESASGAYNEQFF
TGTGCCATCAGTGAGTCGGCCAGCGGGGCCTACAATGAGCAGTTCTTC
>NA|TRBJ2-7|NA|TRBV3-1/TRBV3-2
CASSQVSEQYF
TGTGCCAGCAGCCAAGTCTCCGAGCAGTACTTC
>NA|TRBJ1-1|NA|TRBV19
CASRPAGSTEAFF
TGTGCCAGTAGGCCCGCAGGGTCCACTGAAGCTTTCTTT
>TRBD1|TRBJ1-5|NA|TRBV7-9
CASSLADLDRGNQPQHF
TGTGCCAGCAGCTTAGCAGACCTCGACAGGGGCAATCAGCCCCAGCATTTT
>NA|TRBJ2-7|NA|TRBV3-1/TRBV3-2
CASSLNRVSYEQYF
TGTGCCAGCAGTTTGAACAGGGTAAGCTACGAGCAGTACTTC
>TRBD2|TRBJ2-6|NA|TRBV19
CASSALTSGGAGANVLTF
TGTGCCAGTAGTGCCTTAACTAGCGGGGGGGCTGGGGCCAACGTCCTGACTTTC
>NA|TRBJ1-5|NA|TRBV4-3
CASSLTAGSNQPQHF
TGCGCCAGCAGCCTGACGGCGGGAAGCAATCAGCCCCAGCATTTT
>TRBD2|TRBJ2-7|NA|TRBV12-3/TRBV12-4
CASSGGGWNEQYF
TGTGCCAGCAGCGGGGGGGGCTGGAACGAGCAGTACTTC
>NA|TRBJ2-7|NA|TRBV10-3
CAISEPPGAYEQYF
TGTGCCATCAGTGAGCCGCCGGGAGCCTACGAGCAGTACTTC
>NA|TRBJ1-3|NA|TRBV4-1
CASSANLGVSGNTIYF
TGCGCCAGCAGCGCAAATTTAGGGGTCTCTGGAAACACCATATATTTT
>NA|TRBJ1-1|NA|TRBV7-9
CASKIPGSFRPVDTEAFF
TGTGCCAGCAAGATCCCGGGATCATTCCGCCCAGTCGACACTGAAGCTTTCTTT
>NA|TRBJ2-7|NA|TRBV27
CASSSQGPTYEQYF
TGTGCCAGCAGTTCCCAGGGGCCCACCTACGAGCAGTACTTC
>NA|TRBJ1-2|NA|TRBV6-1
CASSEPAPRDGYTF
TGTGCCAGCAGTGAACCGGCTCCCCGGGATGGCTACACCTTC
>TRBD1|TRBJ1-5|NA|TRBV19
CASSIAGGSNQPQHF
TGTGCCAGTAGTATTGCAGGGGGGAGCAATCAGCCCCAGCATTTT
>NA|TRBJ2-5|NA|TRBV21-1
CASRRGGVETQYF
TGTGCCAGCCGACGGGGGGGCGTTGAGACCCAGTACTTC
>NA|TRBJ2-5|NA|TRBV6-2/TRBV6-3
CASSYSKEGGETQYF
TGTGCCAGCAGTTACTCGAAGGAGGGCGGGGAGACCCAGTACTTC
>NA|TRBJ2-5|few|TRBV28
CASSYEAGIMLTQYF
TGTGCCAGCAGTTACGAGGCAGGGATTATGCTGACCCAGTACTTC
>NA|TRBJ1-1|NA|TRBV13
CASSLVDRLNTEAFF
TGTGCCAGCAGCTTAGTGGACAGACTCAACACTGAAGCTTTCTTT
>TRBD2|TRBJ2-1|NA|TRBV10-3
CAISEAGTSGYNEQFF
TGTGCCATCAGTGAGGCCGGGACTAGCGGGTACAATGAGCAGTTCTTC
>NA|TRBJ2-6|NA|TRBV3-1/TRBV3-2
CASSQDPVWSSGANVLTF
TGTGCCAGCAGCCAAGATCCTGTATGGAGTTCTGGGGCCAACGTCCTGACTTTC
>TRBD1|TRBJ1-1|NA|TRBV18
CASSPTGGRRNTEAFF
TGTGCCAGCTCACCGACAGGGGGCAGGAGGAACACTGAAGCTTTCTTT